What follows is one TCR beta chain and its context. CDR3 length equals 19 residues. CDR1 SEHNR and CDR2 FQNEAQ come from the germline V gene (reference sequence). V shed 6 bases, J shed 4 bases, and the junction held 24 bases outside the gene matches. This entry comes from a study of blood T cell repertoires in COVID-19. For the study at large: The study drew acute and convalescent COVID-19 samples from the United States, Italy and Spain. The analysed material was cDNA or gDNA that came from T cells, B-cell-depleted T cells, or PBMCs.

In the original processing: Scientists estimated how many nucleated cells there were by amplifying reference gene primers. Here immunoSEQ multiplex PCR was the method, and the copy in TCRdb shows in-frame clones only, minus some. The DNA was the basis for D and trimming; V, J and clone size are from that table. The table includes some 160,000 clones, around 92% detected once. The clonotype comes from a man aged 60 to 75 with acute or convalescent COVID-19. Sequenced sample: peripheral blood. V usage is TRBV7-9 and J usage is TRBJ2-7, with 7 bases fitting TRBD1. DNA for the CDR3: TGTGCCAGCAGTCCGAATAGTTTCCGGGACAGAGCCAAAAAATACGAGCAGTACTTC. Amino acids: CASSPNSFRDRAKKYEQYF. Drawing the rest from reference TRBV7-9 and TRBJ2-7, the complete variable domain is DTGVSQNPRHKITKRGQNVTFRCDPISEHNRLYWYRQTLGQGPEFLTYFQNEAQLEKSRLLSDRFSAERPKGSFSTLEIQRTEQGDSAMYLCASSPNSFRDRAKKYEQYFGPGTRLTVT.